A selection of T cell receptor beta chains follows, all from one sample in a study of PD-1 blockade in mismatch repair-deficient tumors. The assay was immunoSEQ multiplex PCR, and TCRdb's table has in-frame clones only and misses some. The sample holds roughly 50,000 clones, around 80% seen once. Specimen: peripheral blood, collected 4 weeks after starting pembrolizumab. These TCRs come from an adult with mismatch repair-deficient cancer. Each CDR3 is given with its conserved first and last residue. Each record gives: J gene, V gene, CDR3 length, D gene, CDR3 protein, CDR3 DNA. The D gene is left open where the match is weak.

j_call: TRBJ2-2
v_call: TRBV9
cdr3_length: 17
d_call: TRBD1
cdr3_aa: CASSVAKTGGHVGELFF
cdr3_nt: TGTGCCAGCAGCGTAGCTAAGACAGGGGGCCATGTCGGGGAGCTGTTTTTT

j_call: TRBJ2-3
v_call: TRBV11-2
cdr3_length: 16
d_call: TRBD2
cdr3_aa: CASSLGLAVPTDTQYF
cdr3_nt: TGTGCCAGCAGCTTGGGACTAGCGGTTCCCACAGATACGCAGTATTTT

j_call: TRBJ1-1
v_call: TRBV6-5
cdr3_length: 12
d_call: -
cdr3_aa: CASSNRAAGAFF
cdr3_nt: TGTGCCAGCAGTAACCGGGCAGCGGGGGCTTTCTTT

j_call: TRBJ1-1
v_call: TRBV7-9
cdr3_length: 12
d_call: -
cdr3_aa: CASSFTGPEAFF
cdr3_nt: TGTGCCAGCAGCTTTACAGGGCCTGAGGCTTTCTTT

j_call: TRBJ2-5
v_call: TRBV18
cdr3_length: 15
d_call: TRBD2
cdr3_aa: CASSPTSGSQETQYF
cdr3_nt: TGTGCCAGCTCACCAACTAGCGGGAGCCAAGAGACCCAGTACTTC

j_call: TRBJ2-2
v_call: TRBV5-1
cdr3_length: 15
d_call: TRBD2
cdr3_aa: CASSLDPGGAGELFF
cdr3_nt: TGCGCCAGCAGCTTGGATCCGGGAGGGGCCGGGGAGCTGTTTTTT

j_call: TRBJ2-3
v_call: TRBV9
cdr3_length: 18
d_call: -
cdr3_aa: CASSVGTLRLVNTDTQYF
cdr3_nt: TGTGCCAGCAGCGTAGGGACACTCAGGCTCGTTAACACAGATACGCAGTATTTT

j_call: TRBJ1-2
v_call: TRBV27
cdr3_length: 14
d_call: -
cdr3_aa: CASRRGDVSGGYTF
cdr3_nt: TGTGCCAGCAGGCGGGGGGACGTCTCCGGTGGCTACACCTTC

j_call: TRBJ2-7
v_call: TRBV5-1
cdr3_length: 14
d_call: -
cdr3_aa: CASSYSGDSYEQYF
cdr3_nt: TGCGCCAGCAGCTACTCCGGGGACTCCTACGAGCAGTACTTC

j_call: TRBJ2-2
v_call: TRBV5-1
cdr3_length: 17
d_call: TRBD2
cdr3_aa: CASSPRVAGDVTGELFF
cdr3_nt: TGCGCCAGCTCCCCTAGGGTAGCGGGAGATGTCACCGGGGAGCTGTTTTTT

j_call: TRBJ1-2
v_call: TRBV5-1
cdr3_length: 14
d_call: TRBD1
cdr3_aa: CASSSSTGKGGYTF
cdr3_nt: TGCGCCAGCAGCTCCTCGACAGGGAAGGGTGGCTACACCTTC

j_call: TRBJ2-1
v_call: TRBV11-2
cdr3_length: 16
d_call: TRBD2
cdr3_aa: CASSSFASGVNNEQFF
cdr3_nt: TGTGCCAGCAGCTCTTTTGCTAGCGGGGTTAACAATGAGCAGTTCTTC

j_call: TRBJ2-3
v_call: TRBV30
cdr3_length: 18
d_call: TRBD2
cdr3_aa: CAWSAGTSGRKATDTQYF
cdr3_nt: TGTGCCTGGAGTGCCGGGACTAGCGGGAGGAAAGCCACAGATACGCAGTATTTT

j_call: TRBJ2-1
v_call: TRBV6-4
cdr3_length: 17
d_call: TRBD2
cdr3_aa: CASSDSPGGRRYNEQFF
cdr3_nt: TGTGCCAGCAGTGACTCGCCCGGCGGGAGGCGGTACAATGAGCAGTTCTTC